These 13 T cell receptor beta chains were sequenced from one sample in a study of cytotoxic CD8 clonotypes in ibrutinib-treated CLL. Method: immunoSEQ multiplex PCR; TCRdb's copy keeps in-frame clones and lacks some. The sample comprises around 27,000 clones, less than 60% of which are singletons, and approximately 5% rests with the top ten. The specimen was PBMCs, collected before ibrutinib treatment. These receptors were obtained from a human donor with chronic lymphocytic leukemia.

The chain joins TRBV7-6 to TRBJ1-4, with 9 bases that match TRBD1. Germline V CDR1 and CDR2: SGHVS, FNYEAQ. V gave up 2 bases and J gave up 8 bases; unmatched junction bases: 9. The CDR3 is 16 amino acids. DNA for the CDR3: TGTGCCAGCAGCTTAATGAGTACGGGGACAGGGGAAAAACTGTTTTTT. This gives the protein CASSLMSTGTGEKLFF.

The count of this clone is one. In nucleotides, the CDR3 is TGTGCCAGCAGGGAAACAGGAGATACGCAGTATTTT. Translating it yields CASRETGDTQYF. This chain uses TRBV6-1 with TRBJ2-3, with TRBD1 as a possible D gene (5 bases). Germline V gene sequence: CDR1 MNHNS, CDR2 SASEGT. The CDR3 extends over 12 amino acids. V lost 6 bases, J lost 5 bases, and 9 bases lay in between.

This clone has just a few counts. The rearrangement uses TRBV20-1 and TRBJ2-5; D gene unclear. V was cut by 4 bases and J by 3 bases, with 6 bases left in between. The length of the CDR3 is 11 residues. CDR1 DFQATT and CDR2 SNEGSKA come from the germline V gene (reference sequence). In DNA form, the CDR3 reads TGCAGTGCTACCCCGAAAGAGACCCAGTACTTC. Translated: CSATPKETQYF.

This clone has only a few counts. The chain joins TRBV5-4 to TRBJ2-7, with D perhaps matching TRBD2 (6 bases). Germline values: CDR1 SGHNT, CDR2 YYREEE (reference sequence). The V end was cut by 4 bases, the J end by 2 bases, with 19 bases between. This CDR3 is built from 16 residues. The CDR3: CASSMGLPFPPYEQYF. As DNA, the CDR3 is TGTGCCAGCAGCATGGGACTCCCCTTTCCTCCCTACGAGCAGTACTTC.

This chain uses TRBV11-2 with TRBJ1-1, with TRBD1 matching over 8 bases. The junction had 4 bases not matched to a gene; V was cut back by 3 bases and J by 1 base. This CDR3 is 15 amino acids long. Germline lookup yields CDR1 SGHAT and CDR2 FQNNGV. As DNA, the CDR3 is TGTGCCAGCAGCTTCCAGGGGGCTCGGAACACTGAAGCTTTCTTT. Protein sequence: CASSFQGARNTEAFF.

V gene TRBV5-1 combines with J gene TRBJ1-2, with 7 bases lining up with TRBD1. The trim removed 3 bases at V and 4 bases at J, leaving 3 bases unmatched. The CDR3 spans 13 residues. Germline V lookup: CDR1 SGHRS, CDR2 YFSETQ. The CDR3 nucleotides read TGCGCCAGCAGCTGGGGGGACAGCTATGGCTACACCTTC. Protein sequence: CASSWGDSYGYTF.

This chain links TRBV2 with TRBJ1-5; possibly TRBD1 for D (6 bases). V was clipped by 7 bases and J by 3 bases, with 10 bases between them. The CDR3 spans 13 residues. Germline CDR1 is SNHLY and CDR2 is FYNNEI. CDR3 nucleotide sequence: TGTGCCAGCATGAAGGGGGTCAATCAGCCCCAGCATTTT. It codes for CASMKGVNQPQHF.

The chain joins TRBV27 to TRBJ1-2; no reliable D call. The CDR3 is made up of 14 amino acids. The V and J ends lost 3 bases and 4 bases respectively, with 12 bases between them. Germline-derived CDR1 and CDR2 are MNHEY and SMNVEV (reference sequence). CDR3: CASSLNGKGYGYTF. The CDR3 region has the DNA TGTGCCAGCAGTTTGAACGGGAAGGGCTATGGCTACACCTTC.

The chain uses TRBV1 and TRBJ1-1. TRBV1 is a pseudogene. The CDR3 loop spans 16 amino acids. Here the CDR3 DNA reads TGCACCAGCAGCCAAGAGGTCGGAGGGTCGAACACTGAAGCTTTCTTT. Translation: CTSSQEVGGSNTEAFF.

The chain uses TRBV7-2 and TRBJ2-7; D is possibly TRBD1 or TRBD2 (5 bases each). The CDR3 has 15 residues. V was pared by 5 bases and J by 1 base, with 15 bases between. Germline V gene sequence: CDR1 SGHTA, CDR2 FQGNSA. DNA for the CDR3: TGTGCCAGCAGCCGGGATAAAGACAGATCCTACGAGCAGTACTTC. Amino acids: CASSRDKDRSYEQYF.

V usage is TRBV7-2 and J usage is TRBJ2-2; 8 bases align to TRBD2. V was clipped by 4 bases and J by 1 base; unmatched bases: 5. CDR3 length equals 16 residues. Germline CDR1 reads SGHTA; CDR2 reads FQGNSA. This CDR3 reads CASSSSGGQNTGELFF. The CDR3 DNA follows: TGTGCCAGCAGCTCCAGCGGGGGACAGAACACCGGGGAGCTGTTTTTT.

V is TRBV28 and J is TRBJ2-1; 9 bases are a match to TRBD2. Trimming removed 6 bases from V and 7 bases from J; junction bases left unmatched: 10. CDR3 length: 15 amino acids. Per germline, CDR1 MDHEN and CDR2 SYDVKM. The CDR3 spells CASRSTSGPSNEQFF. The CDR3 region has the DNA TGTGCCAGCAGGTCGACTAGCGGACCTTCAAATGAGCAGTTCTTC.

This clone was found a few times. The chain joins TRBV7-6 to TRBJ1-1; possible D gene TRBD1, 6 bases. Germline V gene sequence: CDR1 SGHVS, CDR2 FNYEAQ. The CDR3 consists of 16 residues. Trimming stripped 4 bases from V and 3 bases from J, with 18 bases between. The CDR3 loop is CASSSAGGAMYTEAFF. The CDR3, as DNA: TGTGCCAGCAGCTCCGCGGGGGGGGCGATGTACACTGAAGCTTTCTTT.